The table lists the clone carrying this TCR beta chain with a few counts. As yet, its antigen is unknown. The CDR3 has 14 residues. The germline V gene has CDR1 MGHRA and CDR2 YSYEKL. V shed 5 bases and J shed 7 bases, with 18 bases lying between them. The primer mix had 60 Vbeta and 13 Jbeta primers. Using immunoSEQ multiplex PCR, the repertoire was profiled, and TCRdb retains in-frame clones only, with some absent. In the table there are tens of thousands of clones, about 77% of which are singletons. These data belong to a study of cytomegalovirus exposure and HLA in healthy donors. Whole-study results and caveats: Later examination showed HLA-associated TCR beta chains had greater clonal expansion than equally common others.

Specimen: PBMCs. The chain links TRBV4-1 to TRBJ2-7, with TRBD1 as a possible D gene (6 bases). This TCR was recovered from a man in his forties in good health and CMV-seronegative. As DNA, the CDR3 is TGCGCCAGCAGCGGCCCAGGACAGCCTACGGAGCAGTACTTC. It is translated as CASSGPGQPTEQYF.